The entry below gives a single TCR beta chain sequence along with its context. As yet, its antigen is unknown. Sorted-subset replicate PCRs used about 200 ng of genomic DNA. This amount corresponded to 30,000 to 35,000 T cell genomes. Sequencing used immunoSEQ multiplex PCR; TCRdb keeps in-frame clones, though not all of them. The sample lists roughly 2.4 million clones; approximately 95% were seen once. This entry is derived from a study of shared clonotypes between healthy human individuals. Study-wide results and limits: Non-shared clonotypes displayed generation probabilities falling below those of clonotypes present in all four donors. Memory subsets had estimated richness that was generally smaller than that of naive subsets. Around 5.4% of naive CD4 clonotypes were common to a handful of donors.

There are 13 residues in the CDR3. CDR1 is SNHLY and CDR2 is FYNNEI in the germline V gene. The V end lost 2 bases, the J end lost 9 bases, and 10 bases lay between the germline ends. Sequencing used naive CD4+ T cells sorted from blood. Subset here: CD45RA+ positively selected. The chain couples TRBV2 to TRBJ2-2; D is uncertain. The sequence derives from a man younger than 35 in good health. CDR3 DNA sequence: TGTGCCAGCAGTGAATGGTCCCCTCGGGAGCTGTTTTTT. Protein: CASSEWSPRELFF.